Below are 14 T cell receptor beta chains sequenced from a single sample in a study of blood T cell repertoires in COVID-19. This table comes from immunoSEQ multiplex PCR, and its TCRdb copy is limited to in-frame clones, with some not included. The table includes about 58,000 clones, about 85% detected once. Sample: peripheral blood. The receptor set was obtained from a man aged 40-49 years with active COVID-19.

This clone was found once. The V and J genes are TRBV24-1 and TRBJ1-5; D is possibly TRBD1 (6 bases). Trimming left V 4 bases short and J 7 bases short, with 13 bases between. This CDR3 comprises 14 residues. Germline V lookup: CDR1 KGHDR, CDR2 SFDVKD. The CDR3: CATSETGLDQPQHF. The CDR3 DNA is TGTGCCACCAGTGAGACAGGTTTGGACCAGCCCCAGCATTTT.

This chain connects TRBV7-6 to TRBJ1-2; 8 bases align to TRBD1. This CDR3 comprises 14 residues. CDR1 and CDR2 (germline): SGHVS, FNYEAQ. Trimming removed 5 bases from V and 7 bases from J; junction bases left unmatched: 9. The CDR3 here is CASSAVDRDIGYTF. As DNA, the CDR3 is TGTGCCAGCAGCGCTGTGGACAGGGATATTGGCTACACCTTC.

V is TRBV28 and J is TRBJ1-6; 7 bases line up with TRBD1. CDR3 length: 15 residues. From germline, CDR1 is MDHEN and CDR2 SYDVKM. The V gene end was trimmed by 5 bases and the J gene end by 5 bases; junction bases not matched to a gene: 6. The CDR3 DNA reads TGTGCCAGCAGTGAAAACAGGGGAAATAATTCACCCCTCCACTTT. Protein product: CASSENRGNNSPLHF. The entire variable domain, with the rest obtained from reference TRBV28 and TRBJ1-6, is as follows: DVKVTQSSRYLVKRTGEKVFLECVQDMDHENMFWYRQDPGLGLRLIYFSYDVKMKEKGDIPEGYSVSREKKERFSLILESASTNQTSMYLCASSENRGNNSPLHFGNGTRLTVT.

The chain couples TRBV6-5 to TRBJ1-5; possible D gene TRBD1, 5 bases. Germline CDR1 and CDR2: MNHEY and SVGAGI. V lost 6 bases, J lost 6 bases, and 18 bases lay in between. The CDR3 covers 15 residues. This CDR3 reads CASSSGRLSSQPQHF. CDR3 DNA: TGTGCCAGCAGCTCAGGGCGCTTGTCCAGTCAGCCCCAGCATTTT.

The V gene is TRBV20-1, the J gene TRBJ1-2; tentatively, D is TRBD1 (5 bases). The CDR3 has 13 amino acids. Germline V lookup: CDR1 DFQATT, CDR2 SNEGSKA (reference sequence). V was pared by 3 bases and J by 0 bases, with 8 bases between. CDR3 amino acids: CSASGGANYGYTF. The CDR3 DNA reads as TGCAGTGCTAGTGGGGGAGCTAACTATGGCTACACCTTC.

J is TRBJ1-2 and V is TRBV24-1, with unresolved D. V was pared by 3 bases and J by 4 bases, with 14 bases between. This CDR3 spans 15 amino acids. CDR1 and CDR2 from the germline V gene are KGHDR and SFDVKD. The CDR3 nucleotides are TGTGCCACCAGTGATCCCGGCCGGGAGATCTATGGCTACACCTTC. It translates to CATSDPGREIYGYTF.

The rearrangement joins TRBV4-1 to TRBJ2-5; TRBD2 matches at 10 bases. Germline V gene lookup returns CDR1 MGHRA and CDR2 YSYEKL. V lost 1 base, J lost 4 bases, and 15 bases stayed unmatched. This CDR3 spans 19 amino acids. CDR3 amino acids: CASSQGLVASGRGGETQYF. The CDR3 DNA is TGCGCCAGCAGCCAAGGTCTGGTGGCTAGCGGGAGAGGCGGAGAGACCCAGTACTTC.

V and J are TRBV5-1 and TRBJ1-1; TRBD1 is a possible D gene (5 bases). The germline CDR1 and CDR2 sequences are SGHRS and YFSETQ. The CDR3 totals 16 residues. V was clipped by 4 bases and J by 4 bases, with 20 bases between them. CDR3 amino acids: CASSLQAAGVGTEAFF. The CDR3 nucleotides are TGCGCCAGCAGCCTACAAGCGGCGGGGGTTGGCACTGAAGCTTTCTTT.

This rearrangement joins TRBV5-1 to TRBJ1-4; tentative D call: TRBD1 (5 bases). Between the trimmed V and J ends, which lost 7 bases and 0 bases, there was a span of 22 bases. The CDR3 totals 18 residues. CDR1 SGHRS and CDR2 YFSETQ come from the germline V gene. CDR3 DNA: TGCGCCAGCCAGGAGGGACGGCAGTTCCCTTCAACTAATGAAAAACTGTTTTTT. Translation gives CASQEGRQFPSTNEKLFF.

The rearrangement uses TRBV10-1 and TRBJ2-2; D might be TRBD1 (5 bases). CDR1 and CDR2 (germline): WNHNN, SYGVQD (reference sequence). The CDR3 loop spans 14 amino acids. V lost 4 bases and J 0 bases, leaving 6 bases between the germline ends. The CDR3 coding sequence is TGCGCCAGCAGTGGGGGCCCGAACACCGGGGAGCTGTTTTTT. Protein product: CASSGGPNTGELFF.

The V gene is TRBV29-1, the J gene TRBJ2-2, with 11 positions matching TRBD2. V was pared by 7 bases and J by 0 bases, with 4 bases of the junction left unmatched. Germline CDR1 is SQVTM and CDR2 is ANQGSEA. The CDR3 has 15 residues. The CDR3 DNA reads as TGCAGCGCCAGGACTAGCGGGTCGAACACCGGGGAGCTGTTTTTT. Amino acids: CSARTSGSNTGELFF.

In this sample, this clone turned up a few times. V and J are TRBV7-9 and TRBJ1-3; D is uncertain. Germline V gives CDR1 SEHNR, CDR2 FQNEAQ (reference sequence). Trimming took off 0 bases at V and 0 bases at J, with 6 bases between the two ends. The CDR3 is 15 amino acids. The CDR3 protein is CASSLAGSSGNTIYF. The CDR3 DNA sequence: TGTGCCAGCAGCTTAGCAGGGAGCTCTGGAAACACCATATATTTT.

This clone was counted a few times. The chain combines TRBV5-4 with TRBJ2-5, with D possibly TRBD1 on 6 matching bases. From germline, CDR1 is SGHNT and CDR2 YYREEE (reference sequence). Trimming removed 6 bases from V and 5 bases from J, with 11 bases in between. This CDR3 region has 12 residues. CDR3 amino acids: CASTQGSETQYF. As DNA, the CDR3 is TGTGCCAGCACCCAGGGGTCGGAGACCCAGTACTTC.

The count of this clone is one. The chain employs TRBV6-1 and TRBJ1-1; the D gene is possibly TRBD1 (5 bases). The V gene's germline CDR1 is MNHNS and CDR2 SASEGT. V was trimmed by 3 bases and J by 1 base, leaving 6 bases between them. The CDR3 loop spans 13 amino acids. In DNA form, the CDR3 reads TGTGCCAGCAGTGATCAGGGGAACACTGAAGCTTTCTTT. Amino acid sequence: CASSDQGNTEAFF.